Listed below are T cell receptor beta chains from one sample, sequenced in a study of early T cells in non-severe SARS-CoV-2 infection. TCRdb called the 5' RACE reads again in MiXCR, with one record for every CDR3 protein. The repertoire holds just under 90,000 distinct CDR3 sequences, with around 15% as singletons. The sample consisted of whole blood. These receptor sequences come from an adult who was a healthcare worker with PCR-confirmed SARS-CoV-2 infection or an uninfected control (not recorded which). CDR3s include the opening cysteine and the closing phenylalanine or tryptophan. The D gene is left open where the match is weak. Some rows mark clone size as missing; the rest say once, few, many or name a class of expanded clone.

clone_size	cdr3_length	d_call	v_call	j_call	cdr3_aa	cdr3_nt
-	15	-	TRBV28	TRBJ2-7	CASSSPTGGRGEQYF	TGTGCCAGCAGTTCCCCGACTGGGGGCCGGGGGGAGCAGTACTTC
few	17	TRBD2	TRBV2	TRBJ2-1	CASPSEREGRSYNEQFF	TGTGCCAGCCCTTCGGAGCGGGAGGGCCGGTCCTACAATGAGCAGTTCTTC
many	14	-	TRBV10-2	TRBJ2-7	CASSVKQPFYEQYF	TGCGCCAGCAGTGTAAAACAGCCTTTCTACGAGCAGTACTTC
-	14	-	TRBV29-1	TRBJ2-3	CSVASLVSTDTQYF	TGCAGCGTTGCCTCGCTCGTTAGCACAGATACGCAGTATTTT
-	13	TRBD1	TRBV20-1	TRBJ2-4	CSARDNPTGKTYF	TGCAGTGCTAGAGATAATCCGACAGGGAAGACGTACTTC
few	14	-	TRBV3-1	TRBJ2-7	CASSPPGSNYEQYF	TGTGCCAGCAGCCCCCCTGGGAGCAACTACGAGCAGTACTTC
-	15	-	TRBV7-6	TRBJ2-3	CASSLGGESTDTQYF	TGTGCCAGCAGCTTAGGAGGGGAGAGCACAGATACGCAGTATTTT
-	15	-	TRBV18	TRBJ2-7	CASSPGGQTFYEQYF	TGTGCCAGCTCACCCGGGGGACAGACCTTCTACGAGCAGTACTTC
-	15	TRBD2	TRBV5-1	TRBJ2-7	CASSFDSGSSYEQYF	TGCGCCAGCAGCTTTGACAGCGGGAGTTCCTACGAGCAGTACTTC
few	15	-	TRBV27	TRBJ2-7	CASSFNTGSGVEQYF	TGTGCCAGCAGTTTCAATACGGGATCCGGTGTGGAGCAGTACTTC
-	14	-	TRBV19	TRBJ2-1	CASSIMAGPREQFF	TGTGCCAGTAGTATTATGGCGGGACCGAGGGAGCAGTTCTTC
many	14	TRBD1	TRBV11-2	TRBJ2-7	CASSLGTGGNEQYF	TGTGCCAGCAGCCTGGGGACAGGGGGCAACGAGCAGTACTTC
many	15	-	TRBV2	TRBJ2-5	CASRAGGVGVETQYF	TGTGCCAGCAGGGCTGGGGGAGTGGGGGTGGAGACCCAGTACTTC